This T cell receptor (beta chain) originates from a study of identifying expanded T cells in peripheral blood. The CDR3 is made up of 15 amino acids. Germline-derived CDR1 and CDR2 are MGHRA and YSYEKL. V was shortened by 4 bases and J by 3 bases, with 13 bases between the two germline ends. Here immunoSEQ multiplex PCR was the method, and the copy in TCRdb shows in-frame clones only, minus some. The sample shows over 85,000 clones, 80% to 90% of them seen only once. This chain uses TRBV4-1 with TRBJ1-3; TRBD1 might be the D (5 bases). The TCR comes from a person aged 18 to 70 in good health. Specimen: blood. CDR3 sequence: CASSPTPGIGNTIYF. CDR3 in DNA: TGCGCCAGCAGCCCCACCCCAGGGATTGGAAACACCATATATTTT.